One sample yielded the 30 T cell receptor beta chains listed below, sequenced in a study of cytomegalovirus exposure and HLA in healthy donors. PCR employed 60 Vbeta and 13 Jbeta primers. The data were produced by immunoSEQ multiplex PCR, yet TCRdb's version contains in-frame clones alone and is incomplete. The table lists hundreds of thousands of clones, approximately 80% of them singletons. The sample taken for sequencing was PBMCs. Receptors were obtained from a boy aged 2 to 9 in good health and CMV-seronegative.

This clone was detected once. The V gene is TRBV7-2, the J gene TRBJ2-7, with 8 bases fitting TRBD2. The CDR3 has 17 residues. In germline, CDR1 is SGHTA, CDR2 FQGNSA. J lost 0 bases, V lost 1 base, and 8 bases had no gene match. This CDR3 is CASSLVGSGESSYEQYF. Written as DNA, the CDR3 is TGTGCCAGCAGCTTAGTAGGTAGCGGGGAGAGCTCCTACGAGCAGTACTTC. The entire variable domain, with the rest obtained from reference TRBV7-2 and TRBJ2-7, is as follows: GAGVSQSPSNKVTEKGKDVELRCDPISGHTALYWYRQSLGQGLEFLIYFQGNSAPDKSGLPSDRFSAERTGGSVSTLTIQRTQQEDSAVYLCASSLVGSGESSYEQYFGPGTRLTVT.

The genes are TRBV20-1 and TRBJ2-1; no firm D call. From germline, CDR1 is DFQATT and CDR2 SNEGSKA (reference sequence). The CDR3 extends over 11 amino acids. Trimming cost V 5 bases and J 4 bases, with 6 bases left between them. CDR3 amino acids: CSADQYNEQFF. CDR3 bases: TGCAGTGCTGATCAGTACAATGAGCAGTTCTTC.

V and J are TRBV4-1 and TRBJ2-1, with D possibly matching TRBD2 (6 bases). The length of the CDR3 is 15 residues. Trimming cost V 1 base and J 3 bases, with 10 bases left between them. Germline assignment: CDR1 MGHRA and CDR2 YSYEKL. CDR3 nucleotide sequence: TGCGCCAGCAGCCAAGGACTAGAGATCTACAATGAGCAGTTCTTC. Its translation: CASSQGLEIYNEQFF.

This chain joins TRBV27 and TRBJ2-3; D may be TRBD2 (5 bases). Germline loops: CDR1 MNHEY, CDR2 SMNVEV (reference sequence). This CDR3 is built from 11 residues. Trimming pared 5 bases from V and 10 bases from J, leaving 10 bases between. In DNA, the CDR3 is TGTGCCAGCAGTCCGGGGAACGCGCAGTATTTT. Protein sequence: CASSPGNAQYF.

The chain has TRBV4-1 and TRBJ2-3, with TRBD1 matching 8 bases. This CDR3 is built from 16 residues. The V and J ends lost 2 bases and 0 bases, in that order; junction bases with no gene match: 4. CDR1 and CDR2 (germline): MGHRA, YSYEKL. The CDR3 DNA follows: TGCGCCAGCAGCCAACTACAGGGGGTAAGCACAGATACGCAGTATTTT. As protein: CASSQLQGVSTDTQYF.

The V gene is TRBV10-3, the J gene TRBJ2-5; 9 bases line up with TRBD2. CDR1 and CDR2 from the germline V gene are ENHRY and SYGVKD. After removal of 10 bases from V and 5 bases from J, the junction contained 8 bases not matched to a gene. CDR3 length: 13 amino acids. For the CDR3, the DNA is TGTGCCACTAGCGGGGTTGGGTGGGAGACCCAGTACTTC. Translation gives CATSGVGWETQYF.

The CDR3 sequence is CASSVTGASEAFF. The CDR3 bases are TGTGCCAGCAGTGTAACAGGGGCATCTGAAGCTTTCTTT. The chain combines TRBV2 with TRBJ1-1, with 7 bases aligning to TRBD1. Trimming took 4 bases from V and 6 from J; bases not matched to a gene: 5. The germline V gene has CDR1 SNHLY and CDR2 FYNNEI. CDR3 length: 13 amino acids.

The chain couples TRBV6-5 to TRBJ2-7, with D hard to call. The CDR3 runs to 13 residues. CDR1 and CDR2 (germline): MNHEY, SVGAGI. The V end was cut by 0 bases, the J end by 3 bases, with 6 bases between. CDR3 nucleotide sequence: TGTGCCAGCAGTTACTCGGCTTTCTACGAGCAGTACTTC. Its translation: CASSYSAFYEQYF.

The CDR3 protein is CASSFGQGIPEAFF. CDR3 coding DNA: TGCGCCAGCAGCTTTGGGCAGGGGATCCCTGAAGCTTTCTTT. The chain has TRBV5-1 and TRBJ1-1; D is perhaps TRBD1 (6 bases). V was cut by 2 bases and J by 6 bases, with 14 bases left in between. CDR3 length: 14 amino acids. Per the germline V gene, CDR1 is SGHRS and CDR2 is YFSETQ.

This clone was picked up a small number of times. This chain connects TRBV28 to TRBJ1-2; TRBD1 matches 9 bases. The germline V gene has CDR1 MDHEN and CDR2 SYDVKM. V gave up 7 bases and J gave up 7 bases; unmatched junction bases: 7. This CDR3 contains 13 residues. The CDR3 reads CASTRDRVAGYTF. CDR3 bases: TGTGCCAGCACTCGGGACAGGGTTGCTGGCTACACCTTC.

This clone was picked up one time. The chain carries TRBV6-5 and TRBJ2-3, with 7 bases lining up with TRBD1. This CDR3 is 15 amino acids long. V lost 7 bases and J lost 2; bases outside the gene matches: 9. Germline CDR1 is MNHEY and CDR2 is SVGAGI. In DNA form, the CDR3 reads TGTGCCAGCACCAGCTTCGACAGGGCCACAGATACGCAGTATTTT. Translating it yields CASTSFDRATDTQYF.

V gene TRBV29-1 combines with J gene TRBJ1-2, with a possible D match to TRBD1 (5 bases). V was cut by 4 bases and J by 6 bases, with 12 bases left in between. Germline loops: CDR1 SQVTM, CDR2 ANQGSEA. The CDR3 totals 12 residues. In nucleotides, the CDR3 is TGCAGCGTTGGGGGGGGTTTTGATGGCTACACCTTC. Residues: CSVGGGFDGYTF.

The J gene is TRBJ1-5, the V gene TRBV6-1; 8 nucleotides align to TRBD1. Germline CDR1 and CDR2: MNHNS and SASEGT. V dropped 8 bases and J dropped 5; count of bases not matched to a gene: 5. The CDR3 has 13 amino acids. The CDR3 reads CASLEQGDQPQHF. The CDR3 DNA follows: TGTGCCAGCCTGGAACAGGGGGATCAGCCCCAGCATTTT.

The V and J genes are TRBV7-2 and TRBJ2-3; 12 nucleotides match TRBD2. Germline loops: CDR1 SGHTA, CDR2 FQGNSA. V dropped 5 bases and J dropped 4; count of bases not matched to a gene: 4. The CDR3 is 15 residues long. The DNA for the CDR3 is TGTGCCAGCAGCCGGACTAGCGGGGTGCCAGATACGCAGTATTTT. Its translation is CASSRTSGVPDTQYF.

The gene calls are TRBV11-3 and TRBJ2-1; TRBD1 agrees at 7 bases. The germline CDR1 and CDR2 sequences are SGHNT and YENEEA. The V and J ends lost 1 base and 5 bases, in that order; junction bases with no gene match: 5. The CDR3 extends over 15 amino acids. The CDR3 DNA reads TGTGCCAGCAGCTTAGCCCTGGGACAGAACAATGAGCAGTTCTTC. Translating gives CASSLALGQNNEQFF.

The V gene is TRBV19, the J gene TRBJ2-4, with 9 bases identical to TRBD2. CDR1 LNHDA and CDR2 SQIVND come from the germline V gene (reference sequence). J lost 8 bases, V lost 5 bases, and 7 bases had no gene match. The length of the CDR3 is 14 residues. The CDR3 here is CASSDGLANDIQYF. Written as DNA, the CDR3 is TGTGCCAGTAGTGACGGACTAGCGAATGACATTCAGTACTTC.

For the CDR3, the DNA is TGTGCCAGCAGCTCTCCGACTAGCGGGAGGGCTGAGACCCAGTACTTC. As protein: CASSSPTSGRAETQYF. The rearrangement links TRBV5-4 to TRBJ2-5, with TRBD2 matching 14 bases. Trimming at V came to 3 bases and at J to 5 bases, leaving 6 bases not matched to a gene. This CDR3 has 16 amino acids. Germline values: CDR1 SGHNT, CDR2 YYREEE (reference sequence).

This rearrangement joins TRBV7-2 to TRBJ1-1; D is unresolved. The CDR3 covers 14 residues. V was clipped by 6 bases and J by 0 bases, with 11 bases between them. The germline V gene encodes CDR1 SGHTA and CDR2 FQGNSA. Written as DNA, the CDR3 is TGTGCCAGCAGGACAAGTCCCCTGAACACTGAAGCTTTCTTT. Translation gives CASRTSPLNTEAFF. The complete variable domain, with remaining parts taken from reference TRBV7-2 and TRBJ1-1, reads GAGVSQSPSNKVTEKGKDVELRCDPISGHTALYWYRQSLGQGLEFLIYFQGNSAPDKSGLPSDRFSAERTGGSVSTLTIQRTQQEDSAVYLCASRTSPLNTEAFFGQGTRLTVV.

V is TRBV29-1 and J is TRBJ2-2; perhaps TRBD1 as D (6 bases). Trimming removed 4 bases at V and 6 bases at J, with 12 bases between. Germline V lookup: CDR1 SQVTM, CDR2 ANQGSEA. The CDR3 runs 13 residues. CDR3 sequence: CSVVYKGAGELFF. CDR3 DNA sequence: TGCAGCGTTGTATACAAGGGGGCCGGGGAGCTGTTTTTT.

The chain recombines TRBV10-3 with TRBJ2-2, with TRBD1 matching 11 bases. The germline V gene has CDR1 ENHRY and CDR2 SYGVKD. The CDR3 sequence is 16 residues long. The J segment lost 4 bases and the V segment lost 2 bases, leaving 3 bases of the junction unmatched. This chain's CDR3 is CAISEGQGALTGELFF. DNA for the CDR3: TGTGCCATCAGTGAGGGACAGGGGGCTCTCACCGGGGAGCTGTTTTTT.

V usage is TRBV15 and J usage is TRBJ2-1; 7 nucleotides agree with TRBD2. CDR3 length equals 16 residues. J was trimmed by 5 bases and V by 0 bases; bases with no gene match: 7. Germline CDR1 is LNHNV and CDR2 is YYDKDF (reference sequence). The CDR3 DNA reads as TGTGCCACCAGCAGAGACCTAGCGGACCTTCACAATGAGCAGTTCTTC. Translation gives CATSRDLADLHNEQFF. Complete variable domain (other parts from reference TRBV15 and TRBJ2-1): DAMVIQNPRYQVTQFGKPVTLSCSQTLNHNVMYWYQQKSSQAPKLLFHYYDKDFNNEADTPDNFQSRRPNTSFCFLDIRSPGLGDTAMYLCATSRDLADLHNEQFFGPGTRLTVL.

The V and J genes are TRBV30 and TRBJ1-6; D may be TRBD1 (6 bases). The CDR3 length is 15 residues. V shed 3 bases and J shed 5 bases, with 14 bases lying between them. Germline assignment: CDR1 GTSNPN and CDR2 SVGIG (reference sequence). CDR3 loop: CAWSPLTGDNSPLHF. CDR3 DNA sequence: TGTGCCTGGAGCCCCTTGACAGGAGATAATTCACCCCTCCACTTT.

The CDR3 sequence is CASSAGQAYEQYF. The CDR3, as DNA: TGTGCCAGCAGTGCGGGACAGGCCTACGAGCAGTACTTC. The rearrangement joins TRBV6-5 to TRBJ2-7, with TRBD1 matching 8 bases. The CDR3 runs to 13 residues. CDR1 and CDR2 from the germline V gene are MNHEY and SVGAGI. The trim removed 5 bases at V and 2 bases at J, leaving 2 bases unmatched.

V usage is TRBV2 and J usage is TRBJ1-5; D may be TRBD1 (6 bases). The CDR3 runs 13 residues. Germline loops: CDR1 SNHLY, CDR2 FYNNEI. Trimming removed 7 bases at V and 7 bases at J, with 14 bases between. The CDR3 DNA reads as TGTGCCAGCAAAACAGGGTTGGACCAGCCCCAGCATTTT. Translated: CASKTGLDQPQHF.

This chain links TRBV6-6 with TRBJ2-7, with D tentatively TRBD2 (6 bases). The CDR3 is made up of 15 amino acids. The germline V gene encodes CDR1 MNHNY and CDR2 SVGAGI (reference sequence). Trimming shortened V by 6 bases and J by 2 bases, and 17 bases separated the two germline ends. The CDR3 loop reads CASRPPSVYAYEQYF. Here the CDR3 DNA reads TGTGCCAGCAGACCTCCTAGCGTATACGCCTACGAGCAGTACTTC.

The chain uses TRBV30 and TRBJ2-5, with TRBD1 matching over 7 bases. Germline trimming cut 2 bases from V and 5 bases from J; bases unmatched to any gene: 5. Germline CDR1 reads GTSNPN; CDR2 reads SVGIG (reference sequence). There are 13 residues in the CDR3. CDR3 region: CAWSSQGPETQYF. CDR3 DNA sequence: TGTGCCTGGAGTTCACAGGGGCCGGAGACCCAGTACTTC.

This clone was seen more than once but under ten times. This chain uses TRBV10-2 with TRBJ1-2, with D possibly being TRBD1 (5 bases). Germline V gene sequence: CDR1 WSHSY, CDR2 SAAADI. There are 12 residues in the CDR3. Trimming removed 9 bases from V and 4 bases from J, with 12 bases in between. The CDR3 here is CARQDSRYGYTF. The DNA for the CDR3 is TGCGCCAGACAAGACAGCCGCTATGGCTACACCTTC.

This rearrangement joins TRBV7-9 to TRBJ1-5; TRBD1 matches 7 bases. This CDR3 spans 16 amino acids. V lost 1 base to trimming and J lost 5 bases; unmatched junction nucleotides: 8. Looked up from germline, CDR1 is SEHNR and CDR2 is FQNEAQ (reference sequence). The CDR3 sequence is CASSLVRGTAYQPQHF. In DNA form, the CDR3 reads TGTGCCAGCAGCTTAGTCCGTGGGACAGCGTATCAGCCCCAGCATTTT.

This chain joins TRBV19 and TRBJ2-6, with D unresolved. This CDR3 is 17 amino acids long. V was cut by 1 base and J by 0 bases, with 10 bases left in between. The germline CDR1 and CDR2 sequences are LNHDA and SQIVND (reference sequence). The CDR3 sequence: CASSIASRVSGANVLTF. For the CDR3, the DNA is TGTGCCAGTAGTATAGCCTCTCGGGTCTCTGGGGCCAACGTCCTGACTTTC.

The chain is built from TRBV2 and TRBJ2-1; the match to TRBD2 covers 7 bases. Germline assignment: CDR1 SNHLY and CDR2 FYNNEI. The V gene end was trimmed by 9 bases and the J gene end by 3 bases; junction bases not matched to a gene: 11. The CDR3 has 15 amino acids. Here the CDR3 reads CASGGEGGDYNEQFF. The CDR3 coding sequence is TGTGCCAGTGGGGGGGAGGGCGGGGACTACAATGAGCAGTTCTTC. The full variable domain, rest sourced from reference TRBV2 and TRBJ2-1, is EPEVTQTPSHQVTQMGQEVILRCVPISNHLYFYWYRQILGQKVEFLVSFYNNEISEKSEIFDDQFSVERPDGSNFTLKIRSTKLEDSAMYFCASGGEGGDYNEQFFGPGTRLTVL.